This TCR beta chain was identified during a study of CXCR3-negative and CXCR3-positive naive CD8 T cells. Notes on this clonotype: Antigen: not known.

General observations from the study: In both naive subsets diversity was comparably high, whereas memory CD8+ cells showed much lower diversity. Memory cells showed distinct TRBV-TRBJ patterns, while the two naive subsets matched.

Germline V gene lookup returns CDR1 SGHVS and CDR2 FQNEAQ. The length of the CDR3 is 15 residues. All TRB cDNA libraries came from 5' RACE performed with UMI labels. TCRdb reprocessed the 5' RACE reads, keeping one entry per CDR3 protein, no DNA. This sample's table has about 130,000 distinct CDR3 sequences. The clonotype originates from a human donor in good health. Some clones in this sample may be carry-over from other donors' samples. The sequenced sample was naive CXCR3- CD8+ T cells from blood. Stated subset: CD45RO-CCR7+CD27+CD95- naive CD8+ T cells lacking CXCR3 (TNR3-). The chain has TRBV7-8 and TRBJ2-2; TCRdb designates TRBD1, a call that cannot be tested without DNA. This CDR3 reads CASSRTGVGTGELFF.